These T cell receptor beta chains were read from a single sample in a study of metastatic and nonmetastatic thyroid tumors. MiXCR re-clonotyped the PCR reads for TCRdb. The table lists nearly 25,000 clones, 20% to 30% of them singletons. The sample was blood. Receptor source: a male donor with papillary thyroid cancer or a benign thyroid nodule (not recorded which). Some clones in this sample may be carry-over from other donors' samples. CDR3s include the opening cysteine and the closing phenylalanine or tryptophan. D genes are given only for firm matches. The size of a clone is reported for some rows only, either as once, few or many, or as a class for expanded clones.

j_call: TRBJ1-3; d_call: -; clone_size: -; v_call: TRBV18; cdr3_nt: TGTGCCAGCTCGGATTGGTCTGGAAACACCATATATTTT; cdr3_aa: CASSDWSGNTIYF
j_call: TRBJ2-2; d_call: -; clone_size: -; v_call: TRBV7-2; cdr3_nt: TGTGCCAGCAGCTTGAGGTTGAGGGGGGAGCTGTTTTTT; cdr3_aa: CASSLRLRGELFF
j_call: TRBJ1-1; d_call: TRBD1; clone_size: -; v_call: TRBV7-1; cdr3_nt: TGTGCCAGCAGCTCCCTACAGATTCCGGGACAGGGGGGGTTAGGGACTGAAGCTTTCTTT; cdr3_aa: CASSSLQIPGQGGLGTEAFF
j_call: TRBJ2-2; d_call: -; clone_size: few; v_call: TRBV6-5; cdr3_nt: TGTGCCAGCAGTTACAGGGGCACCGTGGAGCTGTTTTTT; cdr3_aa: CASSYRGTVELFF
j_call: TRBJ2-6; d_call: TRBD2; clone_size: -; v_call: TRBV4-2; cdr3_nt: TGTGCCAGCAGCCAAATCGGACTAGCGGGAGGTGTTGGGGCCAAGGTCCTGACTTTC; cdr3_aa: CASSQIGLAGGVGAKVLTF
j_call: TRBJ1-5; d_call: -; clone_size: -; v_call: TRBV20-1; cdr3_nt: TGCAGAGCTAGAGGGAATGGGCGCTTTGTCAATCGGCCCCAGCATTTT; cdr3_aa: CRARGNGRFVNRPQHF
j_call: TRBJ1-5; d_call: -; clone_size: few; v_call: TRBV12-3/TRBV12-4; cdr3_nt: TGTGCCAGCAGCCGGACTCGCTATCAGCCCAAGCATTTT; cdr3_aa: CASSRTRYQPKHF
j_call: TRBJ1-5; d_call: -; clone_size: many; v_call: TRBV6-1; cdr3_nt: TGTGCCAGCAGGGGAGTTAATCGGGGGAATCAGCCCCAGCATTTT; cdr3_aa: CASRGVNRGNQPQHF
j_call: TRBJ1-1; d_call: -; clone_size: many; v_call: TRBV12-5; cdr3_nt: TGTGCTAGTGGTTCAAGGAGTTTCGCTGAAGCTTTCTTT; cdr3_aa: CASGSRSFAEAFF
j_call: TRBJ1-2; d_call: -; clone_size: -; v_call: TRBV11-2; cdr3_nt: TGTGCCAGCAACGCCGAGTCGGACTATGGCTACACCTTC; cdr3_aa: CASNAESDYGYTF
j_call: TRBJ2-7; d_call: TRBD1; clone_size: medium-sized; v_call: TRBV12-3/TRBV12-4; cdr3_nt: TGTGCCAGCAGCTTGGGACAGGGTCCCTCCTACGAGCAGTACTTC; cdr3_aa: CASSLGQGPSYEQYF
j_call: TRBJ2-7; d_call: -; clone_size: medium-sized; v_call: TRBV28; cdr3_nt: TGTGCCAGCAGTTTACGGTACGAGCAGTACTTC; cdr3_aa: CASSLRYEQYF
j_call: TRBJ2-1; d_call: -; clone_size: -; v_call: TRBV20-1; cdr3_nt: TGCAGTGCCCGGGGGTACAATGAGCAGTTCTTC; cdr3_aa: CSARGYNEQFF
j_call: TRBJ1-1; d_call: -; clone_size: many; v_call: TRBV19; cdr3_nt: TGTGCCAGTATCTCCAGGGGCACTGAAGCTTTCTTT; cdr3_aa: CASISRGTEAFF
j_call: TRBJ1-4; d_call: -; clone_size: many; v_call: TRBV15; cdr3_nt: TGTGCCACCAGCCAAGAGTACGATAGTCGTGAAAAACTGTTTTTT; cdr3_aa: CATSQEYDSREKLFF
j_call: TRBJ2-7; d_call: TRBD1; clone_size: medium-sized; v_call: TRBV6-1; cdr3_nt: TGTGCCAGCAGTACCCGGACAGGGGGAACCTACGAGCAGTACTTC; cdr3_aa: CASSTRTGGTYEQYF
j_call: TRBJ1-3; d_call: -; clone_size: many; v_call: TRBV12-3/TRBV12-4; cdr3_nt: TGTGCCAGCAGTTTCCGCGGGGGAAACACCATATATTTT; cdr3_aa: CASSFRGGNTIYF
j_call: TRBJ2-1; d_call: -; clone_size: many; v_call: TRBV20-1; cdr3_nt: TGCAGTGCTAGTAAGGACCCCACACGGAATGAGCAGTTCTTC; cdr3_aa: CSASKDPTRNEQFF
j_call: TRBJ2-6; d_call: TRBD1; clone_size: -; v_call: TRBV20-1; cdr3_nt: TGCAGTGCGCCCGACAGGGCTGGGGCCAACGTCCTGACTTTC; cdr3_aa: CSAPDRAGANVLTF
j_call: TRBJ2-5; d_call: -; clone_size: many; v_call: TRBV2; cdr3_nt: TGTGCCAGCACCAGGTTAAAAGTACAGGGTGAGACCCAGTACTTC; cdr3_aa: CASTRLKVQGETQYF
j_call: TRBJ2-3; d_call: -; clone_size: -; v_call: TRBV7-2; cdr3_nt: TGTGCCAGCAGCCCCCAGGGGCGGGGGGATACGCAGTATTTT; cdr3_aa: CASSPQGRGDTQYF
j_call: TRBJ1-2; d_call: -; clone_size: -; v_call: TRBV28; cdr3_nt: TGTGCCAGCATAGAAGGGGGTAACTATGGCTACACCTTC; cdr3_aa: CASIEGGNYGYTF
j_call: TRBJ2-3; d_call: TRBD2; clone_size: -; v_call: TRBV2; cdr3_nt: TGTGGAAGCAGCGAGAGACTAGCCAGCACAGATACGCAGTATTTT; cdr3_aa: CGSSERLASTDTQYF
j_call: TRBJ1-3; d_call: -; clone_size: many; v_call: TRBV6-1; cdr3_nt: TGTGCCAGCAGTTCACAGGGTTTCCCCTCTGGAAACACCATATATTTT; cdr3_aa: CASSSQGFPSGNTIYF
j_call: TRBJ2-1; d_call: TRBD2; clone_size: many; v_call: TRBV19; cdr3_nt: TGTGCCAGTAAACCGACTAGCGGGAAGGATGAGCAGTTCTTC; cdr3_aa: CASKPTSGKDEQFF
j_call: TRBJ2-7; d_call: -; clone_size: -; v_call: TRBV20-1; cdr3_nt: TGCAGTGCTTCTGGCAGTAAGTTCTACGAGCAGTACTTC; cdr3_aa: CSASGSKFYEQYF
j_call: TRBJ2-7; d_call: -; clone_size: few; v_call: TRBV2; cdr3_nt: TGTGCCAGCAGTTCGACAATGGGAGGAAAGCAGTACTTC; cdr3_aa: CASSSTMGGKQYF
j_call: TRBJ2-2; d_call: TRBD2; clone_size: many; v_call: TRBV7-7; cdr3_nt: TGTGCCAGCAGCCCCACCCAGCCGGGACTAGCGGGAGTCATGGGTTTCGGGGAGCTGTTTTTT; cdr3_aa: CASSPTQPGLAGVMGFGELFF
j_call: TRBJ1-2; d_call: -; clone_size: -; v_call: TRBV9; cdr3_nt: TGTGCCAGTGGGACGGGTTCCTCGGCCAGTGGCTACACCTTC; cdr3_aa: CASGTGSSASGYTF
j_call: TRBJ2-7; d_call: -; clone_size: many; v_call: TRBV27; cdr3_nt: TGTGCCAGCAGTTTAAGTCCTAACTCCTACGAGCAGTACTTC; cdr3_aa: CASSLSPNSYEQYF
j_call: TRBJ1-6; d_call: -; clone_size: many; v_call: TRBV6-1; cdr3_nt: TGTGCCAGCAGCCCCCTCCAGGGAAGCTCCTATAATTCACCCCTCCACTTT; cdr3_aa: CASSPLQGSSYNSPLHF
j_call: TRBJ2-1; d_call: -; clone_size: many; v_call: TRBV20-1; cdr3_nt: TGCAGAGTTGGGACTTACAATGAGCAGTTCTTC; cdr3_aa: CRVGTYNEQFF
j_call: TRBJ1-1; d_call: TRBD1; clone_size: many; v_call: TRBV20-1; cdr3_nt: TGCAGTGCTAGTCACCGGGACAGGGGATACACTGAAGCTTTCTTT; cdr3_aa: CSASHRDRGYTEAFF
j_call: TRBJ2-7; d_call: -; clone_size: few; v_call: TRBV28; cdr3_nt: TGTGCCAGCAGTTTTTGGCTGGCCTACGAGCAGTACTTC; cdr3_aa: CASSFWLAYEQYF
j_call: TRBJ2-7; d_call: -; clone_size: few; v_call: TRBV6-1; cdr3_nt: TGTGCCAGCAGAGAAAGGACAGCCTCCTACGAGCAGTACTTC; cdr3_aa: CASRERTASYEQYF
j_call: TRBJ1-2; d_call: TRBD1; clone_size: few; v_call: TRBV5-4; cdr3_nt: TGTGCCAGCAGCTCCCCAGGGGGAACTGACTATGGCTACACCTTC; cdr3_aa: CASSSPGGTDYGYTF
j_call: TRBJ2-1; d_call: TRBD2; clone_size: -; v_call: TRBV11-2; cdr3_nt: TGTGCCAGCAGCTTTGGCGGGAGGTCTTACTACAATGAGCAGTTCTTC; cdr3_aa: CASSFGGRSYYNEQFF
j_call: TRBJ1-2; d_call: -; clone_size: many; v_call: TRBV20-1; cdr3_nt: TGCAGTGCTAGACAAGTGACGAACTATGGCTACACCTTC; cdr3_aa: CSARQVTNYGYTF
j_call: TRBJ2-3; d_call: TRBD2; clone_size: many; v_call: TRBV9; cdr3_nt: TGTGCCAGCAGCCCCCGAGCGGGAGTTGTCACAGATACGCAGTATTTT; cdr3_aa: CASSPRAGVVTDTQYF
j_call: TRBJ1-5; d_call: -; clone_size: -; v_call: TRBV2; cdr3_nt: TGTGCCAGCAGTGAACAGAATAGCAATCAGCCCCAGCATTTT; cdr3_aa: CASSEQNSNQPQHF
j_call: TRBJ2-1; d_call: -; clone_size: -; v_call: TRBV20-1; cdr3_nt: TGCAGTGCTAGTGAGGGTAATGAGCAGTTCTTC; cdr3_aa: CSASEGNEQFF
j_call: TRBJ2-7; d_call: -; clone_size: -; v_call: TRBV7-8; cdr3_nt: TGTGCCAGCAGCTTAGTCGGACAGCCGAGAGGCGAGCAGTACTTC; cdr3_aa: CASSLVGQPRGEQYF
j_call: TRBJ1-1; d_call: TRBD1; clone_size: -; v_call: TRBV6-1; cdr3_nt: TGTGCCATCAGTCGAGGACGACAGGGGAGGAACGCTGGAGCTTTCTTT; cdr3_aa: CAISRGRQGRNAGAFF
j_call: TRBJ2-2; d_call: TRBD2; clone_size: -; v_call: TRBV5-1; cdr3_nt: TGCGCCAGCAGCTATAGCGGGAGGGCCGACACCGGGGAGCTGTTTTTT; cdr3_aa: CASSYSGRADTGELFF
j_call: TRBJ1-2; d_call: -; clone_size: -; v_call: TRBV3-1; cdr3_nt: TGTGCCAGCAGCCAAGTCCCGGCCACCTATGGCTACACCTTC; cdr3_aa: CASSQVPATYGYTF
j_call: TRBJ2-5; d_call: -; clone_size: many; v_call: TRBV7-3; cdr3_nt: TGTGCCAGCAGCTTAACGGAGGGGGGGGAGACCCAGTACTTC; cdr3_aa: CASSLTEGGETQYF
j_call: TRBJ2-6; d_call: -; clone_size: few; v_call: TRBV28; cdr3_nt: TGTGCCAGCAGTGAACATGGCTCTGGGGCCAAAGTCCTGACTTTC; cdr3_aa: CASSEHGSGAKVLTF
j_call: TRBJ2-3; d_call: TRBD2; clone_size: -; v_call: TRBV11-1; cdr3_nt: TGTGCCAGCATGTCTAGCGGGATTGATACGCAGTATTTT; cdr3_aa: CASMSSGIDTQYF
j_call: TRBJ2-5; d_call: -; clone_size: many; v_call: TRBV19; cdr3_nt: TGTGCCAGTAGTATAGACTTGGACAGTTACCAAGAGACCCAGTACTTC; cdr3_aa: CASSIDLDSYQETQYF
j_call: TRBJ2-1; d_call: TRBD1; clone_size: many; v_call: TRBV28; cdr3_nt: TGTGCCAGCAGGTGGCAGGGGGCGCGGAATGAGCAGTTCTTC; cdr3_aa: CASRWQGARNEQFF
j_call: TRBJ1-3; d_call: -; clone_size: -; v_call: TRBV28; cdr3_nt: TGTGCCAGCACCACGGACGGGGTTGGAGACACCATAGAGTTT; cdr3_aa: CASTTDGVGDTIEF
j_call: TRBJ1-2; d_call: -; clone_size: few; v_call: TRBV6-2/TRBV6-3; cdr3_nt: TGTGCCAGCAGTTACAATTGGTGGCAGGGCTATGGCTACACCTTC; cdr3_aa: CASSYNWWQGYGYTF